The T cell receptor beta chain described here comes from a study of neurological immune-mediated disorders. Study summary: The study included about 35 multiple sclerosis patients, about 30 relapsing-remitting and 3 secondary progressive. Overall study results and limits: None of the CDR3 amino acid sequences of expanded clones recurred across subjects, suggesting private repertoires in all groups. Whereas HTLV-1-associated myelopathy showed the most TCR clonal expansion, multiple sclerosis showed the least, with levels below those of healthy controls.

There are many counts of this clonotype. Its antigen is not identified. CDR3 length: 20 residues. Germline V CDR1 and CDR2: SGHDN, FVKESK. J gave up 0 bases and V 1 base, and 14 bases lay outside the gene matches. The authors produced cDNA by 5'RACE using 10-nucleotide random UMIs. TCRdb processed the 5' RACE reads anew with MiXCR; each CDR3 protein has one entry. Of just over 20,000 distinct CDR3 sequences listed, 17% were seen once; the top ten hold around 7%. The clonotype originates from a woman under 30 with multiple sclerosis. Sequenced material: CD8+ T cells from blood. The chain employs TRBV14 and TRBJ1-4; 7 bases are a match to TRBD1. The CDR3 sequence: CASSQAPFEQGEATNEKLFF. The DNA for the CDR3 is TGTGCCAGCAGCCAAGCACCTTTTGAGCAGGGGGAGGCAACTAATGAAAAACTGTTTTTT.